This T cell receptor beta chain was recovered during a study of post-analysis software for immune sequencing data. Background on the study: As for disease course, relapsing-remitting, secondary progressive and progressive-relapsing multiple sclerosis were all included. Overall study results and limits: Patients with multiple sclerosis recorded significantly lower normalized Chao1 diversity than controls, the study found. Pronounced co-clustering by F measure was evident among identically batched samples. When patients were compared with controls, four or five TRBV segments were more frequent, TRBV5-6, TRBV5-1 and TRBV20-1 among them.

As concerns this clonotype: Its antigen remains unknown.

V lost 6 bases and J 0 bases, leaving 12 bases between the germline ends. CDR3 length: 15 residues. Germline V gene lookup returns CDR1 MNHNS and CDR2 SASEGT. TCR beta cDNA libraries included unique molecular identifiers. Researchers reported 400,000 to 550,000 cDNA molecules coming from about 0.98 to 11 million T cells. MiXCR, applied by TCRdb to the PCR reads, yields one record per CDR3 protein. The data contain roughly 650,000 distinct CDR3 sequences, approximately 59% of them singletons. This clonotype was sampled from a girl aged 2-10 years with multiple sclerosis. The chain uses TRBV6-1 and TRBJ2-1; D is ambiguous. The sample taken for sequencing was blood. The CDR3, as DNA: TGTGCCAGCAGGAGCGAGGCGCTCTCCTACAATGAGCAGTTCTTC. It translates to CASRSEALSYNEQFF.